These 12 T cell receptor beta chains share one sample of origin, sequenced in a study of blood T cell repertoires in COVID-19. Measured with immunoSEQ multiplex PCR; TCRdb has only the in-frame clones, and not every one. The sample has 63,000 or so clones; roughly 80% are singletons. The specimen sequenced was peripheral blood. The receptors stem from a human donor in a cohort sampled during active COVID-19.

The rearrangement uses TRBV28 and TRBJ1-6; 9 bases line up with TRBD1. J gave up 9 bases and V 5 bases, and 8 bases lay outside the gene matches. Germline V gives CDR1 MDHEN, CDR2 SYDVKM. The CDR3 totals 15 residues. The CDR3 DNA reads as TGTGCCAGCAGTCTTGGACAGGGGATCGGTTCACCCCTCCACTTT. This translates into CASSLGQGIGSPLHF.

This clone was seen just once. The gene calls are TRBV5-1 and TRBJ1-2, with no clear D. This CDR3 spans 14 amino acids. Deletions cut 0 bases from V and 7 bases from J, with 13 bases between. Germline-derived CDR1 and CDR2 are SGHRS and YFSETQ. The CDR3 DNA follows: TGCGCCAGCAGCTTGGAGTCCTCCCGCGGTGGCTACACCTTC. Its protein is CASSLESSRGGYTF.

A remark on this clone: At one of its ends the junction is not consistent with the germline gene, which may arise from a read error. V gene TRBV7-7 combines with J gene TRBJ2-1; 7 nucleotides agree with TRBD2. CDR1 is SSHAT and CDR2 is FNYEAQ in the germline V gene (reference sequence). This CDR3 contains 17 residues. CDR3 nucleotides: TGTGCTAGCAGCTTAGCGGGCGGGGTGGCCTCCTACAATGAGCAGTTCTTC. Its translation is CASSLAGGVASYNEQFF.

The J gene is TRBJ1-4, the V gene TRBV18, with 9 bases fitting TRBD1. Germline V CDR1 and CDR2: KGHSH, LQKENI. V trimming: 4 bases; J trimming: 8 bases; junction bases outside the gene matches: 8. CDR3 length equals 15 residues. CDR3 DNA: TGTGCCAGCTCACGACAGGGACAGGGAACCGAAAAACTGTTTTTT. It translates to CASSRQGQGTEKLFF.

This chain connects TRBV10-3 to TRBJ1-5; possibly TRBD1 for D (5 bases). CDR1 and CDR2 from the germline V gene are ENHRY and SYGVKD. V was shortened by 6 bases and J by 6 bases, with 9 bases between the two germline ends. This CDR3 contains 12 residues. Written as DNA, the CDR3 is TGTGCCATCAGCCCCCAGGGTCAGCCCCAGCATTTT. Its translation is CAISPQGQPQHF.

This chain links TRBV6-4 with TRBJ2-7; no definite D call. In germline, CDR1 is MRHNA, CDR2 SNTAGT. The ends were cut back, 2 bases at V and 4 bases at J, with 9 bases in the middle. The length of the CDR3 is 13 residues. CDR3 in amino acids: CASSDPALYEQYF. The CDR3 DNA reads TGTGCCAGCAGTGACCCGGCACTATACGAGCAGTACTTC.

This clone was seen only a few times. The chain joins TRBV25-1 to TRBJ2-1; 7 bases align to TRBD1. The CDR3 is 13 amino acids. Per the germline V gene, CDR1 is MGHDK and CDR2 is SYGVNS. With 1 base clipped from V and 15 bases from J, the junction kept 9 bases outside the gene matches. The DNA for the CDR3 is TGTGCCAGCAGTGAATTGACAGGGAGTCGTCTGTTCTTC. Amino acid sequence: CASSELTGSRLFF. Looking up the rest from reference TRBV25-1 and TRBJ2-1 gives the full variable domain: EADIYQTPRYLVIGTGKKITLECSQTMGHDKMYWYQQDPGMELHLIHYSYGVNSTEKGDLSSESTVSRIRTEHFPLTLESARPSHTSQYLCASSELTGSRLFFGPGTRLTVL.

CDR3 residues: CASSEQGYGYTF. The CDR3 bases are TGTGCCAGTAGTGAACAGGGGTATGGCTACACCTTC. This chain links TRBV19 with TRBJ1-2; 7 nucleotides agree with TRBD1. V shed 5 bases and J 5 bases; nucleotides not matched to a gene: 2. The CDR3 consists of 12 residues. Germline lookup yields CDR1 LNHDA and CDR2 SQIVND (reference sequence).

The CDR3 here is CASSFGQGRTYEQYF. In DNA form, the CDR3 reads TGTGCCAGCAGTTTCGGACAGGGCCGTACCTACGAGCAGTACTTC. The chain employs TRBV6-6 and TRBJ2-7; TRBD1 agrees at 8 bases. Per germline, CDR1 MNHNY and CDR2 SVGAGI (reference sequence). CDR3 size: 15 residues. Trimming removed 4 bases from V and 2 bases from J; junction bases left unmatched: 7.

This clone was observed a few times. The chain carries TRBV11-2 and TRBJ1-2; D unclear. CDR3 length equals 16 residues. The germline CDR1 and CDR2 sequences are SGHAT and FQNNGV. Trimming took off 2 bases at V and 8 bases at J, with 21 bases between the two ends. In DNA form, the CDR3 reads TGTGCCAGCAGCTTATTTGCAGATTCCGATTCGGGAGGCTACACCTTC. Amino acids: CASSLFADSDSGGYTF.

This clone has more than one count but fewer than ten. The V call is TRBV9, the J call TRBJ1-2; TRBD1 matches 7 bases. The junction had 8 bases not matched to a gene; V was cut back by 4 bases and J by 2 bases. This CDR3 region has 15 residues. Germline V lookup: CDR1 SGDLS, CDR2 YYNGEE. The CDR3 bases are TGTGCCAGCAGCCCTCGCCCGGGACAGAACTATGGCTACACCTTC. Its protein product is CASSPRPGQNYGYTF.

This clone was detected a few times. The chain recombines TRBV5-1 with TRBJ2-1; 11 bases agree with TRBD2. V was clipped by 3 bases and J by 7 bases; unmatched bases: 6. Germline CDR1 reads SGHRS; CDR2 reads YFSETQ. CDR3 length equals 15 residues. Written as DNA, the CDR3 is TGCGCCAGCAGCTATAGCGGGGGGGCCAGTAATGAGCAGTTCTTC. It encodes CASSYSGGASNEQFF.